Listed below are T cell receptor beta chains from one sample, sequenced in a study of vaccination effects on CD4 cells after COVID-19. No antigens are known for them. Generated by immunoSEQ multiplex PCR, the TCRdb table keeps only in-frame clones and is missing some. The sample records roughly 60,000 clones, approximately 72% being singletons. Sequencing was performed on CD4+ T cells from PBMCs cultured without peptide, taken before COVID-19 vaccination. The source is a human donor who had a prior SARS-CoV-2 infection. The CDR3 runs from the conserved cysteine through the conserved F or W. The order of the fields is D gene, clone size, J gene, V gene, CDR3 DNA, CDR3 protein. The D gene is left open where the match is weak. A clone size is listed for some rows: how often the clone was seen (once, few, many), or a class if it is expanded.

D: TRBD2
size: once
J: TRBJ2-7
V: TRBV27
DNA: TGTGCCAGCAGTCCTTTAGCGGGGGGAAGCTCCTACGAGCAGTACTTC
CDR3: CASSPLAGGSSYEQYF

D: -
size: -
J: TRBJ1-2
V: TRBV6-5
DNA: TGTGCCAGCAGTTACGAGTCGGTCCCAACCTATGGCTACACCTTC
CDR3: CASSYESVPTYGYTF

D: -
size: -
J: TRBJ1-5
V: TRBV7-2
DNA: TGTGCCAGCAGCTTAGACGGGGCCCCTTATCAGCCCCAGCATTTT
CDR3: CASSLDGAPYQPQHF

D: -
size: -
J: TRBJ1-1
V: TRBV30
DNA: TGTGCCTGGAGTTCAAACCATTTGGCTGAAGCTTTCTTT
CDR3: CAWSSNHLAEAFF

D: -
size: -
J: TRBJ1-2
V: TRBV6-6
DNA: TGTGCCAGCAGTTACTCGAGTGGGGGAGTAGGCTACACCTTC
CDR3: CASSYSSGGVGYTF

D: -
size: -
J: TRBJ1-3
V: TRBV12-5
DNA: TGTGCTAGTGGTAGACCCTACGGTGGAAACACCATATATTTT
CDR3: CASGRPYGGNTIYF

D: -
size: once
J: TRBJ2-1
V: TRBV6-5
DNA: TGTGCCAGCAGTTACTCGGGGGGACTTAGGAATGAGCAGTTCTTC
CDR3: CASSYSGGLRNEQFF

D: -
size: -
J: TRBJ1-5
V: TRBV19
DNA: TGTGCCAGTAGTAGTAGTACAGGGTCTAGCAATCAGCCCCAGCATTTT
CDR3: CASSSSTGSSNQPQHF

D: TRBD1
size: few
J: TRBJ2-2
V: TRBV5-1
DNA: TGCGCCAGCAGCTTAGGGACAGGCGCCTTCACCGGGGAGCTGTTTTTT
CDR3: CASSLGTGAFTGELFF

D: TRBD1
size: -
J: TRBJ1-5
V: TRBV4-2
DNA: TGTGCCAGCAGCCAAGATCCGGGACAGGGAGGCCAGCCCCAGCATTTT
CDR3: CASSQDPGQGGQPQHF

D: -
size: -
J: TRBJ2-7
V: TRBV21-1
DNA: TGTGCCAGGGGACCCACGGAGACCTACGAGCAGTACTTC
CDR3: CARGPTETYEQYF

D: -
size: -
J: TRBJ2-3
V: TRBV6-1
DNA: TGTGCCAGCAGTGAAGGTCACCTATACACAGATACGCAGTATTTT
CDR3: CASSEGHLYTDTQYF

D: TRBD1
size: -
J: TRBJ1-1
V: TRBV5-6
DNA: TGTGCCAGCAGCTTCAGGGGGCTGTACAGTAAAGCTTTCTTT
CDR3: CASSFRGLYSKAFF

D: -
size: -
J: TRBJ2-5
V: TRBV2
DNA: TGTGCCAGCAGCGCCGGTGTCGGGACTTTCGGCCCCCACAAAAAACACCAAGAGACCCAGTACTTC
CDR3: CASSAGVGTFGPHKKHQETQYF

D: -
size: -
J: TRBJ2-7
V: TRBV6-5
DNA: TGTGCCAGCAGTTACAGGGCCGAGCAGTACTTC
CDR3: CASSYRAEQYF

D: -
size: -
J: TRBJ2-7
V: TRBV10-3
DNA: TGTGCCGTCGGTGGCGAACCCTACGAGCAGTACTTC
CDR3: CAVGGEPYEQYF

D: -
size: -
J: TRBJ1-5
V: TRBV7-2
DNA: TGTGCCAGCAGCTTAGCGCGCGCAGCCCAGCCCCAGCATTTT
CDR3: CASSLARAAQPQHF

D: -
size: -
J: TRBJ2-5
V: TRBV21-1
DNA: TGTGCCAGTATACAGCGGGGTGGGCGGGTTGTGACCCAGTACTTC
CDR3: CASIQRGGRVVTQYF

D: TRBD1
size: -
J: TRBJ1-5
V: TRBV6-2/TRBV6-3
DNA: TGTGCCAGCAGTAAGGACAGGGGGCTTATAAATCAGCCCCAGCATTTT
CDR3: CASSKDRGLINQPQHF

D: TRBD2
size: -
J: TRBJ2-7
V: TRBV9
DNA: TGTGCCAGCTCAAGCGGGAGTCTAAACGAGCAGTACTTC
CDR3: CASSSGSLNEQYF

D: -
size: -
J: TRBJ2-1
V: TRBV4-2
DNA: TGTGCCAGCAGCCAAGTTAGGGCGGGTGGACCCAATGAGCAGTTCTTC
CDR3: CASSQVRAGGPNEQFF

D: -
size: -
J: TRBJ2-7
V: TRBV19
DNA: TGTGCCAGTAGTACCTCCCGGTGGGGCGGGGCGGTCTACGAGCAGTACTTC
CDR3: CASSTSRWGGAVYEQYF

D: -
size: few
J: TRBJ2-6
V: TRBV7-9
DNA: TGTGCCAGCAGCCATTATGACGGACAAAGGTCCGGGGCCAACGTCCTGACTTTC
CDR3: CASSHYDGQRSGANVLTF

D: TRBD1
size: -
J: TRBJ1-1
V: TRBV5-4
DNA: TGTGCCAGCAGCTTGGGGACAGGGATGAACACTGAAGCTTTCTTT
CDR3: CASSLGTGMNTEAFF

D: -
size: few
J: TRBJ2-7
V: TRBV7-9
DNA: TGTGCCAGCAGCGAGGGGACTCGATCCTTACGCGAGCAGTACTTC
CDR3: CASSEGTRSLREQYF

D: -
size: -
J: TRBJ2-1
V: TRBV11-2
DNA: TGTGCCAGCAGCTCCTTCTACAATGAGCAGTTCTTC
CDR3: CASSSFYNEQFF

D: TRBD2
size: -
J: TRBJ2-3
V: TRBV10-2
DNA: TGCGCCAGCACCGAACCCGGGACTAGTAAGGATACGCAGTATTTT
CDR3: CASTEPGTSKDTQYF

D: -
size: -
J: TRBJ2-7
V: TRBV7-2
DNA: TGTGCCAGCAGCTCGCGCAGGGGGGGCGAGCAGTACTTC
CDR3: CASSSRRGGEQYF

D: TRBD1
size: -
J: TRBJ1-4
V: TRBV9
DNA: TGTGCCAGCAGCGACCGGACAGGGCATAATGAAAAACTGTTTTTT
CDR3: CASSDRTGHNEKLFF

D: TRBD2
size: -
J: TRBJ2-7
V: TRBV4-2
DNA: TGTGCCAGCAGCCCTTTGACTAGCGGGAGCAGAGAGCAGTACTTC
CDR3: CASSPLTSGSREQYF

D: TRBD2
size: -
J: TRBJ2-5
V: TRBV29-1
DNA: TGCAGCGGGCTAGCGGGAGGAGAGACCCAGTACTTC
CDR3: CSGLAGGETQYF

D: -
size: -
J: TRBJ1-2
V: TRBV2
DNA: TGTGCCAGCAGTGACGAGACAGTCTATGGCTACACCTTC
CDR3: CASSDETVYGYTF

D: -
size: -
J: TRBJ2-3
V: TRBV5-6
DNA: TGTGCCAGCAGCTTGGTGTGGGAGATAACAGATACGCAGTATTTT
CDR3: CASSLVWEITDTQYF

D: TRBD1
size: -
J: TRBJ1-4
V: TRBV19
DNA: TGTGCCAGTAGTATTAGAACAGGGGGAAAACTGTTTTTT
CDR3: CASSIRTGGKLFF

D: -
size: -
J: TRBJ2-1
V: TRBV24-1
DNA: TGTGCCACCAGTGTTAATGGTTTGCAGTTCTTC
CDR3: CATSVNGLQFF

D: TRBD2
size: -
J: TRBJ2-7
V: TRBV11-2
DNA: TGTGCCAGCAGCCTGCGACTAGCGGGAGATATCGAGCAGTACTTC
CDR3: CASSLRLAGDIEQYF

D: TRBD1
size: -
J: TRBJ1-1
V: TRBV5-4
DNA: TGTGCCAGCGGAGGACAGGGGAACACTGAAGCTTTCTTT
CDR3: CASGGQGNTEAFF

D: TRBD1
size: -
J: TRBJ1-2
V: TRBV6-1
DNA: TGTGCCAGCAGTGAACTAGGGGGGACAGGGGGAGATGGCTACACCTTC
CDR3: CASSELGGTGGDGYTF

D: TRBD1
size: -
J: TRBJ2-5
V: TRBV2
DNA: TGTGCCAGCAGTGCAGGACAGGGGCGGCAAGAGACCCAGTACTTC
CDR3: CASSAGQGRQETQYF

D: TRBD1
size: few
J: TRBJ2-1
V: TRBV5-4
DNA: TGTGCCAGCAGCTTGGAGGGGGACAGGGGCAATGAGCAGTTCTTC
CDR3: CASSLEGDRGNEQFF

D: -
size: -
J: TRBJ1-1
V: TRBV12-1
DNA: TGTGCCAGCAGCCCGAGACAGGGGGCGTTGTTATGGACTGAAGCTTTCTTT
CDR3: CASSPRQGALLWTEAFF

D: -
size: -
J: TRBJ2-2
V: TRBV5-1
DNA: TGCGCCAGCAGCTCACCCGCGAACACCGGGGAGCTGTTTTTT
CDR3: CASSSPANTGELFF

D: TRBD1
size: few
J: TRBJ2-7
V: TRBV5-4
DNA: TGTGCCAGCAGCGCACAGGGGGCGTCCTACGAGCAGTACTTC
CDR3: CASSAQGASYEQYF

D: -
size: -
J: TRBJ1-1
V: TRBV5-1
DNA: TGCGCCAGCAGCCCTGGGACGGGGAACACTGAAGCTTTCTTT
CDR3: CASSPGTGNTEAFF

D: -
size: once
J: TRBJ1-3
V: TRBV5-4
DNA: TGTGCCAGCAGTCCTGACTCGACAGGAAACACCATATATTTT
CDR3: CASSPDSTGNTIYF

D: -
size: -
J: TRBJ2-1
V: TRBV9
DNA: TGTGCCAGCAGCGTAGCTCCGGGGGCGGCATATGAGCAGTTCTTC
CDR3: CASSVAPGAAYEQFF

D: -
size: -
J: TRBJ2-4
V: TRBV6-2/TRBV6-3
DNA: TGTGCCAGCAGTTACTCGTTAAGGGAAGCCAAAAACATTCAGTACTTC
CDR3: CASSYSLREAKNIQYF

D: TRBD1
size: once
J: TRBJ1-1
V: TRBV9
DNA: TGTGCCAGCAGCGTAGGCCCAGGGGGAGCCGGGGACACTGAAGCTTTCTTT
CDR3: CASSVGPGGAGDTEAFF

D: -
size: -
J: TRBJ2-5
V: TRBV30
DNA: TGTGCCTGGAGTGTTGGGGGGAGTCAAGAGACCCAGTACTTC
CDR3: CAWSVGGSQETQYF

D: -
size: few
J: TRBJ2-1
V: TRBV11-3
DNA: TGTGCCAGCAGCTTAGTACGAAACCCTTACAATGAGCAGTTCTTC
CDR3: CASSLVRNPYNEQFF

D: -
size: -
J: TRBJ1-3
V: TRBV7-2
DNA: TGTGCCAGCAGCTTAGTCGGAGGTTCCCCTGGAAACACCATATATTTT
CDR3: CASSLVGGSPGNTIYF

D: -
size: once
J: TRBJ2-5
V: TRBV7-7
DNA: TGTGCTAGCAGCTTAGGTTGGCAAGAGACCCAGTACTTC
CDR3: CASSLGWQETQYF

D: TRBD2
size: once
J: TRBJ2-1
V: TRBV5-1
DNA: TGCGCCAGCAGTGCCCCGGGACTAGCGGGGAACAATGAGCAGTTCTTC
CDR3: CASSAPGLAGNNEQFF

D: TRBD1
size: -
J: TRBJ2-3
V: TRBV27
DNA: TGTGCCAGCAGTCCCTCCGGGACAGGGTATTCAGTTTGGTATTTT
CDR3: CASSPSGTGYSVWYF

D: -
size: -
J: TRBJ2-7
V: TRBV18
DNA: TGTGCCAGCTCAGCACCGACACACACTTCCTACGAGCAGTACTTC
CDR3: CASSAPTHTSYEQYF

D: -
size: -
J: TRBJ1-4
V: TRBV11-3
DNA: TGTGCCAGCAGCTTTGGGCTGAGTAATGAAAAACTGTTTTTT
CDR3: CASSFGLSNEKLFF

D: TRBD2
size: -
J: TRBJ2-1
V: TRBV2
DNA: TGTGCCAGCAGTGGACTACTAGCGGGAGGGTCTGAGCAGTTCTTC
CDR3: CASSGLLAGGSEQFF

D: -
size: -
J: TRBJ2-3
V: TRBV20-1
DNA: TGCAGTGCTAGTCGGAGTACGGCAGATACGCAGTATTTT
CDR3: CSASRSTADTQYF

D: -
size: -
J: TRBJ2-7
V: TRBV12-3/TRBV12-4
DNA: TGTGCCAGCAGTTTAGAATTATCCTACGAGCAGTACTTC
CDR3: CASSLELSYEQYF

D: -
size: few
J: TRBJ1-3
V: TRBV5-6
DNA: TGTGCCAGCAGCTTGTACGAGGCCATTTACTCTGGAAACACCATATATTTT
CDR3: CASSLYEAIYSGNTIYF